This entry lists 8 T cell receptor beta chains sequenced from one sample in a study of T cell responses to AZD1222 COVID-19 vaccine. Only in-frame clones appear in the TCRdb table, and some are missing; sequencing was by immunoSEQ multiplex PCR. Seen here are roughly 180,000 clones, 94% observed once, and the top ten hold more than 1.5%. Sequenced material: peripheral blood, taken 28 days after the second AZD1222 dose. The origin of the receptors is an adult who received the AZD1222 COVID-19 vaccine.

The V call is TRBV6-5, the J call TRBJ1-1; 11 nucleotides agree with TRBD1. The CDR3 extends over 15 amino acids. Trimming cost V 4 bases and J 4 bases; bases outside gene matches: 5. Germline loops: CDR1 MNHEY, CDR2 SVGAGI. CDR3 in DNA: TGTGCCAGCAGTTTAGGACAGGGGGCGGGCACTGAAGCTTTCTTT. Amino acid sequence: CASSLGQGAGTEAFF.

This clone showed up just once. The CDR3 DNA sequence: TGTGCCAGTAGTACCGCCCTTTCCTACGAGCAGTACTTC. This sequence encodes CASSTALSYEQYF. The chain combines TRBV19 with TRBJ2-7; D is unclear. CDR3 size: 13 residues. V was cut by 4 bases and J by 1 base, with 8 bases left in between. Germline CDR1 LNHDA, CDR2 SQIVND (reference sequence).

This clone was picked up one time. CDR3 sequence reads: CASSEAGRRTVYTDTQYF. The CDR3 region has the DNA TGTGCCAGCAGTGAAGCGGGTCGAAGGACAGTCTACACAGATACGCAGTATTTT. The chain carries TRBV2 and TRBJ2-3; D might be TRBD1 (6 bases). The CDR3 consists of 18 residues. V gave up 0 bases and J gave up 2 bases, with 18 bases separating them. Germline-derived CDR1 and CDR2 are SNHLY and FYNNEI.

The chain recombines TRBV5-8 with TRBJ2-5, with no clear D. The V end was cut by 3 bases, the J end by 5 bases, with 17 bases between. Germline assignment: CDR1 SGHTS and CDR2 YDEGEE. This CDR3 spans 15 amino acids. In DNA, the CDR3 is TGTGCCAGCAGCTCGATGAGAAGGGTCCGGGAGACCCAGTACTTC. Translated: CASSSMRRVRETQYF.

This CDR3 is CATPPRMGTQYF. The CDR3 nucleotides are TGTGCCACCCCACCCCGAATGGGGACCCAGTACTTC. This chain connects TRBV2 to TRBJ2-5; no clear D gene. Trimming shortened V by 10 bases and J by 7 bases, and 16 bases separated the two germline ends. Germline V gene data show CDR1 as SNHLY and CDR2 as FYNNEI. CDR3 length: 12 amino acids.

The CDR3 spells CATSRLDRDFDYGYTF. CDR3 DNA sequence: TGTGCCACCAGCAGATTAGACCGGGACTTCGACTATGGCTACACCTTC. The J gene is TRBJ1-2, the V gene TRBV15, with D perhaps matching TRBD1 (5 bases). The V gene lost 2 bases and the J gene lost 3 bases, with 16 bases spanning the gap. CDR1 is LNHNV and CDR2 is YYDKDF in the germline V gene (reference sequence). This CDR3 has 16 residues. Combining the CDR3 with reference TRBV15 and TRBJ1-2 gives the whole variable domain DAMVIQNPRYQVTQFGKPVTLSCSQTLNHNVMYWYQQKSSQAPKLLFHYYDKDFNNEADTPDNFQSRRPNTSFCFLDIRSPGLGDTAMYLCATSRLDRDFDYGYTFGSGTRLTVV.

As DNA, the CDR3 is TGTGCCAGCAGCTTGGAGGGGGTAAAGGAAAATAGCAATCAGCCCCAGCATTTT. Translating gives CASSLEGVKENSNQPQHF. J is TRBJ1-5 and V is TRBV5-8, with D perhaps matching TRBD1 (6 bases). Looked up from germline, CDR1 is SGHTS and CDR2 is YDEGEE. Trimming removed 0 bases from V and 0 bases from J, with 16 bases in between. This CDR3 is 18 amino acids long.

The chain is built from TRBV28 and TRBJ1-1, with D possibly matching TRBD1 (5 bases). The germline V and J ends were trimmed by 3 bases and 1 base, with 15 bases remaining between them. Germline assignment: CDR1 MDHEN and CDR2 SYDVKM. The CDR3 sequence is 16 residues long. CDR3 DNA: TGTGCCAGCAGTTTGCATCCCGACGGGACGAACACTGAAGCTTTCTTT. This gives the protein CASSLHPDGTNTEAFF.